Shown below are 27 T cell receptor beta chains from a single sample sequenced in a study of siplizumab effects on memory and regulatory T cells. Using immunoSEQ multiplex PCR, the repertoire was profiled, and TCRdb retains in-frame clones only, with some absent. The repertoire includes over 85,000 clones, more than 85% of them detected once, and about 6.7% sits in the top ten. The sequenced material came from CD8+ T cells sorted from blood. These receptors originate from a human donor in good health.

The V call is TRBV9, the J call TRBJ2-7; 10 bases are shared with TRBD2. Germline V gene lookup returns CDR1 SGDLS and CDR2 YYNGEE. The J segment lost 6 bases and the V segment lost 3 bases, leaving 12 bases of the junction unmatched. The CDR3 is 16 residues long. The CDR3 DNA reads TGTGCCAGCAGCGAGAGTCGGGCTAGCGGGAGAAGCGAGCAGTACTTC. Residues: CASSESRASGRSEQYF.

The rearrangement uses TRBV19 and TRBJ2-3; no clear D. Trimming stripped 5 bases from V and 4 bases from J, with 10 bases between. The CDR3 is 13 amino acids. Germline V lookup: CDR1 LNHDA, CDR2 SQIVND (reference sequence). DNA for the CDR3: TGTGCCAGTAGTCCGGGTCGGGCAGATACGCAGTATTTT. Translation: CASSPGRADTQYF.

CDR3 sequence reads: CASSEGRGQGFSYEQYF. The CDR3 DNA follows: TGTGCCAGCAGTGAAGGAAGGGGACAGGGGTTTTCCTACGAGCAGTACTTC. The rearrangement uses TRBV25-1 and TRBJ2-7; TRBD1 matches 10 bases. The ends lost 2 bases at V and 1 base at J; junction bases unmatched: 8. CDR1 and CDR2 (germline): MGHDK, SYGVNS. This CDR3 is built from 17 residues.

The rearrangement joins TRBV7-8 to TRBJ1-4; D is perhaps TRBD1 (5 bases). Trimming took off 4 bases at V and 7 bases at J, with 13 bases between the two ends. The CDR3 contains 14 residues. Germline V gene lookup returns CDR1 SGHVS and CDR2 FQNEAQ. This CDR3 is CASSWGLRGEKLFF. As DNA, the CDR3 is TGTGCCAGCAGCTGGGGCCTAAGGGGTGAAAAACTGTTTTTT.

About this clone itself: The same CDR3 arises from other DNA sequences in this sample as well. This chain uses TRBV27 with TRBJ1-1, with D possibly matching TRBD1 (5 bases). V was pared by 3 bases and J by 1 base, with 6 bases between. This CDR3 region has 13 residues. Germline V gives CDR1 MNHEY, CDR2 SMNVEV (reference sequence). CDR3: CASSLGGNTEAFF. DNA for the CDR3: TGTGCCAGCAGTTTGGGGGGGAACACTGAAGCTTTCTTT.

The rearrangement uses TRBV6-1 and TRBJ2-1; D unclear. Trimming took off 1 base at V and 0 bases at J, with 4 bases between the two ends. Germline-derived CDR1 and CDR2 are MNHNS and SASEGT. The CDR3 contains 14 residues. The CDR3 DNA follows: TGTGCCAGCAGTGAAGACAGCTCCTACAATGAGCAGTTCTTC. This translates into CASSEDSSYNEQFF.

J is TRBJ2-1 and V is TRBV5-8; 7 bases line up with TRBD2. V trimming: 0 bases; J trimming: 3 bases; junction bases outside the gene matches: 3. CDR1 and CDR2 (germline): SGHTS, YDEGEE. CDR3 length: 15 amino acids. In DNA, the CDR3 is TGTGCCAGCAGCTTGGGGCTAGCGGTCTACAATGAGCAGTTCTTC. This gives the protein CASSLGLAVYNEQFF.

This clone occurred once. The chain has TRBV29-1 and TRBJ1-2, with D maybe TRBD1 (5 bases). The CDR3 sequence is 14 residues long. V was clipped by 8 bases and J by 2 bases, with 18 bases between them. CDR1 and CDR2 from the germline V gene are SQVTM and ANQGSEA. The CDR3 is CSTWGDSANYGYTF. The CDR3 DNA reads as TGCAGCACCTGGGGGGATAGCGCCAACTATGGCTACACCTTC.

The rearrangement links TRBV7-9 to TRBJ1-2; no firm D call. The germline V gene has CDR1 SEHNR and CDR2 FQNEAQ (reference sequence). There are 15 residues in the CDR3. With 5 bases removed from V and 5 bases from J, the gap between germline ends came to 18 bases. DNA of the CDR3: TGTGCCAGCAGCCCTTCGTGGGCCCCACTATATGGCTACACCTTC. Amino acid sequence: CASSPSWAPLYGYTF.

Note on this clone: Its ends do not fully match the called genes, so a read error is possible. Other DNA sequences of this sample code for an identical CDR3. The chain is built from TRBV4-1 and TRBJ1-6; D possibly corresponds to TRBD1 (5 bases). Germline assignment: CDR1 MGHRA and CDR2 YSYEKL. The CDR3 contains 15 residues. CDR3: CASSLSPPGFSPLHF. The CDR3 nucleotides read TGCGCCAGCAGCCTAAGTCCCCCAGGGTTTTCACCCCTCCACTTC.

The V gene is TRBV4-1, the J gene TRBJ2-2, with D unclear. The CDR3 has 13 residues. The ends were cut back, 0 bases at V and 6 bases at J, with 5 bases in the middle. CDR1 and CDR2 (germline): MGHRA, YSYEKL. The CDR3 loop is CASSQDAAGELFF. DNA of the CDR3: TGCGCCAGCAGCCAAGATGCCGCCGGGGAGCTGTTTTTT.

The sample holds one count of this clone. The CDR3 protein is CASSDRDRGFIYTEAFF. DNA of the CDR3: TGTGCCAGCTCGGACCGGGACAGGGGCTTTATCTACACTGAAGCTTTCTTT. V gene TRBV18 combines with J gene TRBJ1-1; 10 positions agree with TRBD1. Germline V gene sequence: CDR1 KGHSH, CDR2 LQKENI. The CDR3 is 17 residues long. After removal of 6 bases from V and 3 bases from J, the junction contained 13 bases not matched to a gene.

The chain employs TRBV9 and TRBJ2-7, with 7 positions matching TRBD1. This CDR3 has 15 residues. The V and J ends lost 4 bases and 6 bases, in that order; junction bases with no gene match: 13. The germline V gene encodes CDR1 SGDLS and CDR2 YYNGEE. The CDR3 region is CASSPRDRGPGEQYF. The CDR3 DNA sequence: TGTGCCAGCAGCCCCCGGGACAGAGGTCCTGGCGAGCAGTACTTC.

V usage is TRBV21-1 and J usage is TRBJ2-5; the table's D gene call, TRBD2, was not cross checked with the DNA. TRBV21-1 is an annotated pseudogene. The CDR3 loop spans 17 amino acids. For the CDR3, the DNA is TGTGCCAGCAGCAGGGGGGTGACTAGCGGGAGCCAAGAGACCCAGTACTTC. This sequence encodes CASSRGVTSGSQETQYF.

The J gene is TRBJ2-1, the V gene TRBV5-1, with TRBD2 identical over 7 bases. The length of the CDR3 is 15 residues. Trimming at V came to 6 bases and at J to 7 bases, leaving 13 bases not matched to a gene. CDR1 and CDR2 (germline): SGHRS, YFSETQ. CDR3 sequence: CASTWLGGSLNEQFF. The DNA for the CDR3 is TGCGCCAGCACCTGGCTTGGCGGGAGTCTAAATGAGCAGTTCTTC.

This clone was observed once. This chain connects TRBV11-3 to TRBJ2-5; the match to TRBD2 covers 11 bases. There are 17 residues in the CDR3. After removal of 1 base from V and 1 base from J, the junction contained 5 bases not matched to a gene. Looked up from germline, CDR1 is SGHNT and CDR2 is YENEEA. CDR3 in DNA: TGTGCCAGCAGCTTAGGCGTAGCGGGAGGGTCCCAAGAGACCCAGTACTTC. Its protein product is CASSLGVAGGSQETQYF.

The chain employs TRBV2 and TRBJ1-2, with a possible D match to TRBD1 (6 bases). CDR3 length equals 14 residues. CDR1 and CDR2 (germline): SNHLY, FYNNEI. The V end lost 0 bases, the J end lost 5 bases, and 10 bases lay between the germline ends. The CDR3: CASSEAKRGYGYTF. DNA for the CDR3: TGTGCCAGCAGTGAAGCGAAAAGGGGGTATGGCTACACCTTC.

V and J are TRBV27 and TRBJ1-1, with D possibly being TRBD1 (5 bases). Germline V gene sequence: CDR1 MNHEY, CDR2 SMNVEV (reference sequence). Deletions cut 3 bases from V and 10 bases from J, with 15 bases between. The CDR3 runs 13 residues. The chain's CDR3 is CASSFGVTQGAFF. The CDR3 DNA follows: TGTGCCAGCAGTTTCGGCGTAACCCAGGGAGCTTTCTTT.

This chain links TRBV25-1 with TRBJ1-3, with a weak D call TRBD1 (6 bases). Germline CDR1 is MGHDK and CDR2 is SYGVNS. Trimming removed 0 bases at V and 4 bases at J, with 10 bases between. This CDR3 is built from 15 residues. Written as DNA, the CDR3 is TGTGCCAGCAGTGAATATGAGACAGGCGGAAACACCATATATTTT. Translation gives CASSEYETGGNTIYF.

V and J are TRBV12-5 and TRBJ2-7; D is undetermined. The CDR3 totals 13 residues. V was pared by 0 bases and J by 4 bases, with 7 bases between. Germline CDR1 LGHNT, CDR2 FRNRAP. CDR3 residues: CASGLVGYYEQYF. CDR3 in DNA: TGTGCTAGTGGTTTGGTGGGGTATTACGAGCAGTACTTC.

This chain connects TRBV27 to TRBJ1-2, with D unresolved. This CDR3 has 14 amino acids. The V gene lost 0 bases and the J gene lost 4 bases, with 9 bases spanning the gap. Germline V CDR1 and CDR2: MNHEY, SMNVEV (reference sequence). CDR3 sequence reads: CASSLSSGSYGYTF. The CDR3 DNA reads as TGTGCCAGCAGTTTATCATCCGGGAGCTATGGCTACACCTTC.

The genes are TRBV19 and TRBJ2-3; TRBD2 is a possible D gene (5 bases). Looked up from germline, CDR1 is LNHDA and CDR2 is SQIVND (reference sequence). The CDR3 is 15 amino acids. Trimming pared 4 bases from V and 6 bases from J, leaving 17 bases between. In nucleotides, the CDR3 is TGTGCCAGTAGTACCGTAGAGGAGGTGGTGGATACGCAGTATTTT. Translation: CASSTVEEVVDTQYF.

This chain links TRBV5-6 with TRBJ2-7, with a possible D match to TRBD1 (6 bases). In germline, CDR1 is SGHDT, CDR2 YYEEEE. The ends were cut back, 4 bases at V and 2 bases at J, with 13 bases in the middle. This CDR3 is 14 amino acids long. DNA of the CDR3: TGTGCCAGCAGCATGGACCGGGACACCTACGAGCAGTACTTC. Amino acids: CASSMDRDTYEQYF.

The rearrangement joins TRBV7-9 to TRBJ1-2; D not certain. Looked up from germline, CDR1 is SEHNR and CDR2 is FQNEAQ (reference sequence). V was trimmed by 1 base and J by 6 bases, leaving 18 bases between them. There are 16 residues in the CDR3. This chain's CDR3 is CASSLVVTQYQNGYTF. The CDR3 coding sequence is TGTGCCAGCAGCTTAGTTGTGACACAATATCAGAATGGCTACACCTTC.

This chain joins TRBV7-8 and TRBJ1-4; D is undetermined. Germline V lookup: CDR1 SGHVS, CDR2 FQNEAQ. Between the trimmed V and J ends, which lost 5 bases and 3 bases, there was a span of 13 bases. The CDR3 runs to 15 residues. The CDR3 DNA reads TGTGCCAGCAGCACACACGTCGGGGCTAATGAAAAACTGTTTTTT. It yields the protein CASSTHVGANEKLFF.

The rearrangement joins TRBV6-6 to TRBJ2-7; either TRBD1 or TRBD2 may supply D (6 bases each). Trimming took off 3 bases at V and 6 bases at J, with 12 bases between the two ends. The germline V gene encodes CDR1 MNHNY and CDR2 SVGAGI (reference sequence). CDR3 length equals 13 residues. CDR3 region: CASSYGGLSEQYF. Here the CDR3 DNA reads TGTGCCAGCAGTTATGGGGGGCTGAGCGAGCAGTACTTC.

The V gene is TRBV9, the J gene TRBJ2-7; 7 nucleotides agree with TRBD2. Trimming took 4 bases from V and 2 from J; bases not matched to a gene: 3. Looked up from germline, CDR1 is SGDLS and CDR2 is YYNGEE. The length of the CDR3 is 13 residues. This CDR3 is CASSPSGTYEQYF. The CDR3 DNA follows: TGTGCCAGCAGCCCAAGCGGGACCTACGAGCAGTACTTC.